This record concerns one TCR beta chain sequence. Its matching antigen is unknown. The repertoire was sequenced with immunoSEQ multiplex PCR; TCRdb's copy has only in-frame clones and lacks some. The sample carries 200,000 or so clones, approximately 90% recorded once. The entry originates in a study of T cell responses to AZD1222 COVID-19 vaccine. J gave up 0 bases and V 5 bases, and 8 bases lay outside the gene matches. The CDR3 is made up of 16 amino acids. Per the germline V gene, CDR1 is SGHAT and CDR2 is FQDESV (reference sequence). Regarding the study as a whole: All repertoire sampling was performed exclusively after the peak T cell response.

This clonotype was sampled from an adult in good health. V and J are TRBV11-1 and TRBJ2-7; 9 bases map to TRBD1. The material sequenced was peripheral blood, taken on day 0 of AZD1222 vaccination. This chain's CDR3 is CASSRAGTGLSYEQYF. The CDR3 nucleotides are TGTGCCAGCAGCAGGGCCGGGACAGGGCTCTCCTACGAGCAGTACTTC.